A single sample is the source of the 5 T cell receptor beta chains below, sequenced in a study of T cell clusters in autoimmune cytopenias (dated by TCRdb to about 2019). Sequencing was carried out with an Illumina MiSeq. TRB rearrangements were amplified by multiplex PCR using a touch-down protocol with TRB-A and TRB-B primer pools mixed in one tube. Through TCRdb reprocessing, the reads give one entry per CDR3 protein sequence; DNA is omitted. The sample's records list several hundred distinct CDR3 sequences. Of the sample, roughly 23% falls within the top ten clones. Each sample's TRB amplification started from roughly 270 ng of peripheral blood genomic DNA, which corresponds to 35,000 to 40,000 genome equivalents. Sequencing input: peripheral blood. The receptors were sampled from a human donor with an autoimmune cytopenia or autoimmune hepatitis (not recorded which).

By frequency, this clonotype is large (0.1 to 1%). This chain joins TRBV29-1 and TRBJ1-2; TCRdb's D gene call, TRBD1, goes unchecked for lack of DNA. This CDR3 contains 13 residues. Germline values: CDR1 SQVTM, CDR2 ANQGSEA. This CDR3 reads CSVAAGADYGYTF.

The chain is built from TRBV6-5 and TRBJ1-2; the D gene TCRdb calls, TRBD1, cannot be checked with no DNA. The CDR3 covers 19 residues. Germline values: CDR1 MNHEY, CDR2 SVGAGI. The chain's CDR3 is CASSSLSGANVLTFGGYTF.

This clonotype ranks as medium-sized in terms of frequency. V is TRBV20-1 and J is TRBJ2-7; no DNA is available, so the TRBD1 call from TCRdb remains unchecked. The CDR3 contains 14 residues. The germline gives CDR1 DFQATT, CDR2 SNEGSKA (reference sequence). The chain's CDR3 is CSALWTGLSYEQYF.

This clonotype registers large by frequency. The gene calls are TRBV6-5 and TRBJ1-4; TCRdb indicates TRBD1, and absent DNA this call remains unverified. The CDR3 runs to 16 residues. Germline V gene lookup returns CDR1 MNHEY and CDR2 SVGAGI. CDR3 protein: CASSYGGTASNEKLFF.

Judged by frequency, this clonotype is large. This CDR3 is CASSPAPSGEKQFF. The rearrangement uses TRBV7-9 and TRBJ2-1; TCRdb names TRBD2, which stays unverified in the absence of DNA. Germline CDR1 is SEHNR and CDR2 is FQNEAQ (reference sequence). CDR3 length: 14 residues.